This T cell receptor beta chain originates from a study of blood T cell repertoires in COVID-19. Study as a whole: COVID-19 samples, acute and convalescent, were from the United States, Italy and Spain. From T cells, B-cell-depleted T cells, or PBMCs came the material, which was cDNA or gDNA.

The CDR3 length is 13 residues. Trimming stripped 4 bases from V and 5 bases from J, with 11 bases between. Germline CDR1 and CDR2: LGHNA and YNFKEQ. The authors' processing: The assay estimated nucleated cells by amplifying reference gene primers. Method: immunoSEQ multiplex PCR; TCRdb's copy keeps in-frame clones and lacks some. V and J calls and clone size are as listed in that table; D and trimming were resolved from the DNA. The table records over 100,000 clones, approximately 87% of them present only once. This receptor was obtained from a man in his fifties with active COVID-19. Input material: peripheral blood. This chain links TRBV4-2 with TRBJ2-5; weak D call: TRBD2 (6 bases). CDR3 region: CASSPTSVETQYF. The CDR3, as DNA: TGTGCCAGCAGCCCGACTAGTGTGGAGACCCAGTACTTC.